This T cell receptor (beta chain) was found in a study of T cell clonality in common variable immunodeficiency (dated by TCRdb to between 2014 and 2016). Measured from the cysteine to the phenylalanine, the CDR3 is 13 residues long. The DNA shown is the part of the CDR3 that was read: 30 bases, in frame from base 1. Based on the germline V gene (reference sequence), the CDR1 and CDR2 sequences are SGHKS and YYEKEE. V is pared back by 0 bases and J by 6 bases, with 8 bases lying between the germline termini. This clone has at least ten counts. Its antigen target is currently unknown. The read comes to an end 3 residues before the CDR3 does, leaving the germline J gene to fill in the end. Results the study describes overall, beyond this receptor: According to the authors, finding the cause of the higher clonality in CVID would require sequencing the repertoires of T cell subpopulations. Although equal DNA input was used, an average of approximately 82,000 unique sequences per sample was obtained for controls, compared with some 30,000 for CVID samples. CVID subjects shared fewer TCRbeta clones with each other than healthy controls did (p < 0.0001). Differences among patients in the CVID cohort limited the correlations between repertoire features and clinical complications. CVID TCRbeta sequences reportedly showed fewer deletions and N-nucleotide insertions and lacked highly modified clones with 13 or more V deletions. TCRbeta clonality was higher in CVID subjects than in healthy controls (t-test p = 0.018), and the increase was most characteristic of about a third of subjects.

For sequencing input, CVID and control samples contributed equivalent amounts of genomic DNA. For every sample, a 60 bp segment covering the rearranged TCRbeta CDR3 region was amplified and then sequenced. TCRbeta amplification used the immunoSEQ assay, a bias-corrected multiplex PCR with high-throughput sequencing. The authors' pipeline ran thus. Each unique nucleotide sequence was treated as a clone and annotated with V, D and J genes, copy number and frequency. Sequences were labeled productive if in frame, and non-productive if out of frame or containing stop codons. Clonality was calculated from Shannon's entropy as previously described. Mean CDR3 Kyte-Doolittle hydropathy was derived from the predicted amino acid sequences of productive clones. Using the R hclust function, scaled V gene usage was clustered hierarchically with Manhattan distance and complete linkage. Clone sharing by CDR3 amino acid sequence was assessed by resampling 12 repertoires per group over 100 rounds. The repertoires were searched for 70 published EBV-specific and around 240 published CMV-specific TCRbeta sequences. After two CVID samples that produced fewer than 10,000 sequences were dropped from the analysis, some 40 CVID repertoires remained. TCRdb stores this immuneACCESS table with in-frame sequences only. Part of the clones is absent; in the studies checked, under half of the shortfall reflects unresolved V genes, and no reason is known for the rest. D and trimming come from the DNA, and the V and J calls and clone size come from that table. The table puts fewer than 65,000 clones in this sample, none counted just once. The leading ten clones occupy around 0.8% of the sample.

Predominantly Caucasian heritage was noted among both the CVID patients and the healthy controls. From each donor, 5 to 8 ml of heparinized peripheral whole blood was collected. Genomic DNA from adults with common variable immune deficiency (CVID) and from healthy adult controls was used to sequence TCRbeta CDR3 repertoires. A total of roughly 22 healthy adult volunteers (12 female and ten or so male; age range about 23 to 75 years, mean age 34) were included in the control group. Diluted blood was subjected to density centrifugation over Hypaque 1077 or Ficoll-Paque for isolation of peripheral blood mononuclear cells. Genomic DNA was obtained from unsorted mononuclear cells using either Qiagen column purification or a centrifugation-based method.

This chain is built from TRBV5-5 and TRBJ2-3; the D gene is not confidently resolved. This sequence was found in a person between 18 and 75 years old in good health. Specimen: peripheral blood mononuclear cells. Incomplete CDR3 DNA: TGTGCCAGCAGCTTGGCAGGAGCCGATACG. Translated, this gives CASSLAGADT. The entire CDR3 protein is CASSLAGADTQYF.